This TCR beta chain was recovered during a study of shared clonotypes between healthy human individuals. Study-level results: Tissues were not sampled, only blood, and their repertoires likely differ.

Note on this clone: Its antigen is not identified.

The DNA input per sorted-subset replicate PCR was about 180 ng, corresponding to tens of thousands of T cell genomes. TCRdb's copy holds only in-frame clones and misses some; the assay was immunoSEQ multiplex PCR. The sample includes 2,100,000 or so clones, almost 96% seen only once; the top ten take around 0.13%. V was pared by 3 bases and J by 10 bases, with 6 bases of the junction left unmatched. The CDR3 is made up of 14 amino acids. Germline loops: CDR1 SGDLS, CDR2 YYNGEE. This chain connects TRBV9 to TRBJ1-6; 8 bases align to TRBD1. The sequenced sample was naive CD4+ T cells sorted from blood. Regarding subset: CD45RA+ positively selected. This clonotype was sampled from a young man in good health. CDR3 in amino acids: CASSALQGDSPLHF. CDR3 nucleotides: TGTGCCAGCAGCGCTTTACAGGGGGACTCACCCCTCCACTTT.